The entry that follows covers one T cell receptor (beta chain) sequence. Its antigen target is currently unknown. Base qualities are not recorded, but no much larger clone differs from it by a single base. The data were obtained in a study of T cell responses to AZD1222 COVID-19 vaccine (dated by TCRdb to the early 2020s). Regarding the complete study: Because spike-specific TCR depth and breadth did not differ between the two schedules, AZD1222 recipients who got a second dose at roughly 4 weeks were pooled with those who got a second dose at roughly 12 weeks. Trial participants were enrolled by age into subgroups of 18-55, 56-69 and 70-plus years, and about 150, 27 and 61 TCR-sequenced participants, respectively, were included in these subgroups. TCR sequencing covered 233 trial participants: roughly 200 given two doses of AZD1222 and around 25 given two doses of MenACWY control vaccine.

This sample's time point label indicates: baseline before first vaccination. The vaccinee samples were drawn from two UK trials, COV001 and COV002, one of which was a single-blind randomized controlled phase 2/3 trial testing AZD1222 (ChAdOx1 nCoV-19) in healthy adults. For TCRbeta chain sequencing, PBMC samples were collected from trial participants at day 0 and at day 28 after the second dose. Taken from the germline V gene, the CDR1 and CDR2 loops are SGDLS and YYNGEE. Trimming at the junction amounts to 0 bases on V and 5 bases on J, and the germline ends lie 10 bases apart. CDR3 length: 14 amino acids, cysteine to phenylalanine. Solely the CDR3 DNA is kept, with 42 bases framed from the first base. Findings and caveats that apply to the study as a whole: Conclusions about previously exposed vaccinees are limited, since just five or six AZD1222 recipients were seropositive for SARS-CoV-2 at baseline. Participants were mostly white British and included more females than males, and it was suggested by the authors that clonal diversity may have been underestimated. Because no day 14 peak-response samples were available, repertoires were characterized only after the peak T cell response. In the small 56-69-year group, the increase in depth fell short of significance, most likely because of low power. The whole spike protein was spanned by vaccine-associated CD4 TCRs, and dominant responses were seen in regions 160-218 and 743-854. Spike-specific TCR breadth and depth rose significantly after two AZD1222 doses compared with day 0 and with MenACWY recipients. Epitopes outside the regions mutated in the B.1.351 and B.1.1.7 variants were reportedly recognized by nearly half of the unique spike-specific TCRs.

The CDR3 regions of human TCRbeta chains were analyzed by immunosequencing. The authors' analysis ran thus. Repertoire TCRs were checked for matches against a reference library of SARS-CoV-2-specific TCRs that had been generated using the MIRA antigen-specificity platform. Breadth meant the fraction of unique TCRs that were SARS-CoV-2-associated, whereas depth meant the fraction of total T cells that were SARS-CoV-2-associated. Using the MIRA data, each spike-specific TCR was assigned both to the spike region to which the TCR was reactive and to a CD4 or CD8 class. Log10-transformed breadth and depth values were compared by one-way ANOVA with Sidak's multiple comparisons tests. The clones in this table, taken by TCRdb from immuneACCESS, are in-frame only. Not every clone is retained; where verified, under half of the shortfall comes from an unresolved V gene, and the cause of the rest is unknown. V, J and clone size derive from that table, while D and trimming were established from the DNA sequence. Across this sample there are just under 95,000 clones, with 70% to 90% seen only once. Approximately 10% of the sample belongs to the ten largest clones.

This clonotype was obtained from an adult in good health. The V and J segments used are TRBV9 and TRBJ2-3; the D gene is tentatively TRBD1 or TRBD2, each matching 5 bases. Specimen: peripheral blood, collected on day 0 of AZD1222 vaccination. The CDR3 region reads CASSVGWGLDTQYF. Read as DNA, the sequence is TGTGCCAGCAGCGTAGGTTGGGGGTTAGATACGCAGTATTTT.